This T cell receptor beta chain was found in a study of shared clonotypes between healthy human individuals. Study findings and constraints: The represented genetic and exposure-history diversity was limited by the small number of donors.

Produced via immunoSEQ multiplex PCR; TCRdb's table is partial and in-frame only. The table lists roughly 1 million clones, 75% to 85% of them singletons. Concerning this clone: What it binds is unknown.

V lost 2 bases and J 10 bases, leaving 18 bases between the germline ends. This CDR3 is 15 amino acids long. Germline V gene lookup returns CDR1 MNHEY and CDR2 SVGAGI. The sample consisted of memory CD4+ T cells from PBMCs. Stated subset: CD45RA-negative fraction. This chain connects TRBV6-5 to TRBJ2-1; possible D gene TRBD2, 5 bases. The TCR comes from a man younger than 35 in good health. Some clones in this sample may be carry-over from other donors' samples. CDR3 loop: CASSYIVGRRNEQFF. The CDR3 nucleotides read TGTGCCAGCAGTTACATAGTTGGGAGAAGGAACGAGCAGTTCTTC.